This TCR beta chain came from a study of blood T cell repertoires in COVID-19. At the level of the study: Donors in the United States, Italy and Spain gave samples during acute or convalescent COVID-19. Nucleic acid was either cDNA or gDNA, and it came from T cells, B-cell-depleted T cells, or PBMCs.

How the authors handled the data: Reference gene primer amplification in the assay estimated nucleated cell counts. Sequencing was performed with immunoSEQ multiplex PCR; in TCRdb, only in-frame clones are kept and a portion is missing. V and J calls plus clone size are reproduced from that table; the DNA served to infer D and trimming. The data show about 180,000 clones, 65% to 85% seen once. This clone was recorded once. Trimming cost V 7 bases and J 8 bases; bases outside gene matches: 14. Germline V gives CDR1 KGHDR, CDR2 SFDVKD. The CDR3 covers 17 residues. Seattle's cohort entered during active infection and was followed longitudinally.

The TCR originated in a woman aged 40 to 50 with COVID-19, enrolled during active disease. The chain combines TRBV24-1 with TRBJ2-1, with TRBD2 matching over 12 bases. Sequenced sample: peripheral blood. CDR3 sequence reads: CATSAAQTSGRRHEQFF. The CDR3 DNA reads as TGTGCCACCAGCGCCGCCCAGACTAGCGGGAGAAGGCATGAGCAGTTCTTC.